This is a list of T cell receptor beta chains from one sample in a study of cytomegalovirus exposure and HLA in healthy donors. Using immunoSEQ multiplex PCR, the repertoire was profiled, and TCRdb retains in-frame clones only, with some absent. This table has about 130,000 clones, less than 85% appearing once. The sample was PBMCs. These receptors all come from a male donor in good health and CMV-seronegative. CDR3s include the opening cysteine and the closing phenylalanine or tryptophan. Each record gives: clone size, D gene, J gene, V gene, CDR3 DNA, CDR3 protein. D genes are given only for firm matches. A clone size is listed for some rows: how often the clone was seen (once, few, many), or a class if it is expanded.

. . TRBJ2-5 TRBV9 TGTGCCAGCAGCGTAGGTCCGGGTGAGACCCAGTACTTC CASSVGPGETQYF
. . TRBJ1-1 TRBV7-9 TGTGCCAGCAGCCCACGTAAGGGGGTGAACACTGAAGCTTTCTTT CASSPRKGVNTEAFF
. TRBD1 TRBJ2-7 TRBV29-1 TGCAGCGTTGAGGTTAGGGACAGGGCCTACGAGCAGTACTTC CSVEVRDRAYEQYF
. . TRBJ2-7 TRBV7-6 TGTGCCAGCAGCTTAGACCCGAGCTCCTACGAGCAGTACTTC CASSLDPSSYEQYF
. TRBD1 TRBJ1-1 TRBV9 TGTGCCAGCAGCGACCCCGGGACAGGGAACACTGAAGCTTTCTTT CASSDPGTGNTEAFF
. . TRBJ2-5 TRBV6-5 TGTGCCAGCAGTTACGCCAAGGGGGTTGAGCAGTACTTC CASSYAKGVEQYF
. TRBD1 TRBJ2-7 TRBV9 TGTGCCAGCAGCTCGCGACCGGGACAGGGGACCGAGCAGTACTTC CASSSRPGQGTEQYF
. . TRBJ1-1 TRBV18 TGTGCCAGCTCAACTCAGGGGAGGGATGAAGCTTTCTTT CASSTQGRDEAFF
. . TRBJ2-1 TRBV6-1 TGTGCCAGCAGTGTGGGCAGGGGATATTACAATGAGCAGTTCTTC CASSVGRGYYNEQFF
. . TRBJ2-6 TRBV5-6 TGTGCCAGCAGCTGGCGGACAGCGAGCTCTGGGGCCAACGGCCTGACTTTC CASSWRTASSGANGLTF
. . TRBJ2-7 TRBV28 TGTGCCACGGCGGGGTTCTCCTACGAGCAGTACTTC CATAGFSYEQYF
. . TRBJ2-7 TRBV6-5 TGTGCCAGCAGTTACTTTAGTGGCTACGAGCAGTACTTC CASSYFSGYEQYF
once . TRBJ1-6 TRBV10-3 TGTGCCATCAGCGATAATTCACCCCTCCACTTT CAISDNSPLHF
once TRBD2 TRBJ2-3 TRBV5-4 TGTGCCAGCAGCTCCCCCTCTAGCGGGAGCACAGATACGCAGTATTTT CASSSPSSGSTDTQYF
. . TRBJ1-4 TRBV7-9 TGTGCCAGCAGCCCCTGGGAGGGCGCGGCTAATGAAAAACTGTTTTTT CASSPWEGAANEKLFF
. TRBD1 TRBJ1-4 TRBV4-1 TGCGCCAGCAGCTTGGGACAGACTAATGAAAAACTGTTTTTT CASSLGQTNEKLFF
few . TRBJ1-1 TRBV5-1 TGCGCCAGCAGCTTCGATGCAGGACAGAACACTGAAGCTTTCTTT CASSFDAGQNTEAFF
. . TRBJ1-3 TRBV11-2 TGTGCCAGCAGCCTTGGCAGAAACACCATATATTTT CASSLGRNTIYF
. TRBD1 TRBJ2-1 TRBV18 TGTGCCAGCTCACCACCGGTCAGGGGGAGTAGTAATGAGCAGTTCTTC CASSPPVRGSSNEQFF
once . TRBJ2-7 TRBV2 TGTGCCAGGAGTGAGGCGGCCTACGAGCAGTACTTC CARSEAAYEQYF
. . TRBJ2-3 TRBV4-2 TGTGCCAGCAGCCAAGTTTCAAACAGGGAGGATACGCAGTATTTT CASSQVSNREDTQYF
. . TRBJ1-2 TRBV7-6 TGTGCCAGCAGCGCTGAGACAGCTAGAGATGGCTACACCTTC CASSAETARDGYTF
once TRBD2 TRBJ2-3 TRBV29-1 TGCAGCGTGGAACTAGCGGGCACAGATACGCAGTATTTT CSVELAGTDTQYF
. TRBD2 TRBJ2-2 TRBV6-1 TGTGCCAGCAAGCGGGAGGGTCTTACCGGGGAGCTGTTTTTT CASKREGLTGELFF